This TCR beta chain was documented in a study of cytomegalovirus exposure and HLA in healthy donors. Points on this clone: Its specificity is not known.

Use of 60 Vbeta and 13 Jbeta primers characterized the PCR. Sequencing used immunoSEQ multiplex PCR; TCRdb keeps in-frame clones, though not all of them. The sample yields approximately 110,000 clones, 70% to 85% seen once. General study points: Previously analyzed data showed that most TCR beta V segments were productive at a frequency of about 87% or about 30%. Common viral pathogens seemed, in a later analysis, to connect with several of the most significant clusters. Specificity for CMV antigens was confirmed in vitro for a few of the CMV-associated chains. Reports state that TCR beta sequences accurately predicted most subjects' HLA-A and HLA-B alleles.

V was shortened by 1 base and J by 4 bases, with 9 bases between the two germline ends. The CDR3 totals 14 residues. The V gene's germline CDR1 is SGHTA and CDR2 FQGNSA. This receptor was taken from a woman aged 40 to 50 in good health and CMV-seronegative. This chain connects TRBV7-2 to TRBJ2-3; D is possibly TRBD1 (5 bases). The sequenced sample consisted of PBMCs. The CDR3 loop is CASSLGGRSDTQYF. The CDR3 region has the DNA TGTGCCAGCAGCTTAGGGGGCAGGTCAGATACGCAGTATTTT.